The 22 T cell receptor beta chains presented below share a single source sample, sequenced in a study of T cell clones after liver transplantation. Some clones are missing from TCRdb's copy, which holds only in-frame ones; the method was immunoSEQ multiplex PCR. Among about 33,000 clones listed, about 95% were seen once. Sequenced material: CD8+ T cells from blood, taken 12 months after liver transplant. All receptors come from a human patient who received a liver transplant. Some T cells may arise from the graft donor.

This clone is medium-sized within its sample. The genes are TRBV5-1 and TRBJ1-2; 11 positions match TRBD1. This CDR3 contains 17 residues. Germline CDR1 and CDR2: SGHRS and YFSETQ. V trimming: 3 bases; J trimming: 6 bases; junction bases outside the gene matches: 13. The CDR3 nucleotides read TGCGCCAGCAGCTCGGGTAGGGACAGGGGGTACGAGGATGGCTACACCTTC. It yields the protein CASSSGRDRGYEDGYTF.

The chain joins TRBV11-2 to TRBJ2-5, with unresolved D. Deletions cut 0 bases from V and 4 bases from J, with 15 bases between. Germline CDR1 reads SGHAT; CDR2 reads FQNNGV. This CDR3 is 16 amino acids long. CDR3 coding DNA: TGTGCCAGCAGCTTAGATGGGAACCCAAAGCTAGAGACCCAGTACTTC. Translated: CASSLDGNPKLETQYF.

The chain combines TRBV27 with TRBJ2-7, with TRBD1 identical over 8 bases. V was clipped by 10 bases and J by 3 bases; unmatched bases: 8. Germline V lookup: CDR1 MNHEY, CDR2 SMNVEV (reference sequence). The CDR3 loop spans 13 amino acids. Here the CDR3 reads CANKPDRDYEQYF. CDR3 in DNA: TGTGCCAACAAACCGGACAGGGACTACGAGCAGTACTTC.

The genes are TRBV28 and TRBJ1-4; TRBD1 agrees at 7 bases. The trim removed 7 bases at V and 3 bases at J, leaving 5 bases unmatched. This CDR3 is 14 amino acids long. Germline V gene sequence: CDR1 MDHEN, CDR2 SYDVKM. CDR3: CASTEGTANEKLFF. As DNA, the CDR3 is TGTGCCAGCACCGAAGGGACAGCTAATGAAAAACTGTTTTTT.

The genes are TRBV27 and TRBJ2-2; 9 positions match TRBD1. The CDR3 sequence is 15 residues long. Germline V gene lookup returns CDR1 MNHEY and CDR2 SMNVEV (reference sequence). The junction had 4 bases not matched to a gene; V was cut back by 4 bases and J by 4 bases. The CDR3 nucleotides read TGTGCCAGCAGTTCACGGGACAGGGCCACCGGGGAGCTGTTTTTT. This gives the protein CASSSRDRATGELFF.

This sequence joins TRBV7-2 and TRBJ2-7; D might be TRBD1 (5 bases). CDR1 is SGHTA, CDR2 FQGNSA, per germline. The CDR3 extends over 13 amino acids. The germline V and J ends were trimmed by 2 bases and 3 bases, with 8 bases remaining between them. This CDR3 reads CASSLKTDYEQYF. For the CDR3, the DNA is TGTGCCAGCAGCTTAAAGACAGACTACGAGCAGTACTTC.

The rearrangement joins TRBV2 to TRBJ2-5; 9 bases map to TRBD2. This CDR3 comprises 15 residues. Germline CDR1 reads SNHLY; CDR2 reads FYNNEI. With 8 bases clipped from V and 1 base from J, the junction kept 8 bases outside the gene matches. The CDR3 here is CASPPGLAAQETQYF. For the CDR3, the DNA is TGTGCCAGCCCACCGGGACTAGCCGCCCAAGAGACCCAGTACTTC.

V is TRBV6-5 and J is TRBJ2-7; D perhaps matches TRBD1 (6 bases). V shed 7 bases and J shed 4 bases, with 14 bases lying between them. This CDR3 has 13 amino acids. Germline V gene data show CDR1 as MNHEY and CDR2 as SVGAGI. CDR3 region: CASTPGGRYEQYF. The CDR3 DNA sequence: TGTGCCAGCACCCCTGGGGGCCGATACGAGCAGTACTTC.

V usage is TRBV30 and J usage is TRBJ2-7; TRBD1 aligns across 12 bases. V trimming: 2 bases; J trimming: 3 bases; junction bases outside the gene matches: 5. Germline CDR1 and CDR2: GTSNPN and SVGIG (reference sequence). The CDR3 has 15 residues. The CDR3 DNA is TGTGCCTGGAGTCCGGGGACAGGGGGCCACTACGAGCAGTACTTC. As protein: CAWSPGTGGHYEQYF.

In DNA form, the CDR3 reads TGTGCCAGCAGTTCCCCGGGACAGGGATCGGTAGAGCAGTACTTC. It translates to CASSSPGQGSVEQYF. V usage is TRBV6-6 and J usage is TRBJ2-7; 9 bases match TRBD1. CDR1 is MNHNY and CDR2 is SVGAGI in the germline V gene (reference sequence). The CDR3 length is 15 residues. After removal of 4 bases from V and 7 bases from J, the junction contained 11 bases not matched to a gene.

The CDR3 spells CATSSPKRAWGEQYF. CDR3 DNA: TGTGCCACCAGCAGTCCTAAGCGGGCCTGGGGCGAGCAGTACTTC. This chain joins TRBV15 and TRBJ2-7, with TRBD2 as a possible D gene (6 bases). The germline V and J ends were trimmed by 3 bases and 6 bases, with 18 bases remaining between them. Germline V gives CDR1 LNHNV, CDR2 YYDKDF (reference sequence). This CDR3 has 15 amino acids.

J is TRBJ2-1 and V is TRBV29-1; D gene unclear. The germline CDR1 and CDR2 sequences are SQVTM and ANQGSEA. V lost 7 bases to trimming and J lost 7 bases, with 8 bases between them. The CDR3 length is 10 residues. This CDR3 reads CSATQNEQFF. CDR3 in DNA: TGCAGCGCTACGCAGAATGAGCAGTTCTTC.

The V gene is TRBV11-3, the J gene TRBJ2-1, with 9 bases matching TRBD2. Germline V gene lookup returns CDR1 SGHNT and CDR2 YENEEA. The CDR3 covers 17 residues. J gave up 3 bases and V 5 bases, and 11 bases lay outside the gene matches. As DNA, the CDR3 is TGTGCCAGCAGCCCCCCAGGCGGGAGGGACTTCTACAATGAGCAGTTCTTC. This translates into CASSPPGGRDFYNEQFF.

The genes are TRBV9 and TRBJ2-7; 11 bases are a match to TRBD2. CDR3 size: 16 residues. V lost 0 bases, J lost 3 bases, and 5 bases stayed unmatched. Germline lookup yields CDR1 SGDLS and CDR2 YYNGEE. The CDR3 loop reads CASSVESTSGIYEQYF. DNA of the CDR3: TGTGCCAGCAGCGTAGAGTCGACTAGCGGGATCTACGAGCAGTACTTC.

The count of this clone is one. The rearrangement joins TRBV7-9 to TRBJ2-2; 10 nucleotides match TRBD2. Germline values: CDR1 SEHNR, CDR2 FQNEAQ (reference sequence). V lost 5 bases, J lost 2 bases, and 8 bases stayed unmatched. The CDR3 runs 17 residues. This CDR3 reads CASSVPSGRVNTGELFF. The CDR3 coding sequence is TGTGCCAGCAGCGTGCCTAGCGGGAGAGTAAACACCGGGGAGCTGTTTTTT.

The chain recombines TRBV28 with TRBJ2-5; no clear D gene. The CDR3 length is 14 residues. With 3 bases removed from V and 1 base from J, the gap between germline ends came to 9 bases. Germline V gene data show CDR1 as MDHEN and CDR2 as SYDVKM. The CDR3 loop reads CASSLHEGQETQYF. The CDR3 DNA reads as TGTGCCAGCAGTTTGCACGAAGGCCAAGAGACCCAGTACTTC. The variable domain in full, with the rest retrieved from reference TRBV28 and TRBJ2-5, is DVKVTQSSRYLVKRTGEKVFLECVQDMDHENMFWYRQDPGLGLRLIYFSYDVKMKEKGDIPEGYSVSREKKERFSLILESASTNQTSMYLCASSLHEGQETQYFGPGTRLLVL.

The genes are TRBV4-1 and TRBJ1-5; 7 bases align to TRBD1. Trimming removed 0 bases from V and 0 bases from J; junction bases left unmatched: 8. The CDR3 totals 18 residues. The germline gives CDR1 MGHRA, CDR2 YSYEKL. The CDR3 region has the DNA TGCGCCAGCAGCCAAGAATCGGGGACAGCATATAGCAATCAGCCCCAGCATTTT. It is translated as CASSQESGTAYSNQPQHF.

CDR3 region: CASSLGTSIFYNEQFF. CDR3 coding DNA: TGTGCCAGCAGCCTCGGGACTAGCATTTTCTACAATGAGCAGTTCTTC. J is TRBJ2-1 and V is TRBV4-2, with TRBD2 identical over 9 bases. Germline values: CDR1 LGHNA, CDR2 YNFKEQ. V lost 4 bases to trimming and J lost 3 bases; unmatched junction nucleotides: 7. The CDR3 is made up of 16 amino acids.

This chain links TRBV7-2 with TRBJ2-2; D unclear. This CDR3 comprises 12 residues. Germline loops: CDR1 SGHTA, CDR2 FQGNSA. Trimming stripped 6 bases from V and 0 bases from J, with 2 bases between. The CDR3 spells CASRSNTGELFF. For the CDR3, the DNA is TGTGCCAGCAGGTCGAACACCGGGGAGCTGTTTTTT. Supplemented by reference TRBV7-2 and TRBJ2-2, the full variable domain reads GAGVSQSPSNKVTEKGKDVELRCDPISGHTALYWYRQSLGQGLEFLIYFQGNSAPDKSGLPSDRFSAERTGGSVSTLTIQRTQQEDSAVYLCASRSNTGELFFGEGSRLTVL.

The chain couples TRBV7-9 to TRBJ1-1; possible D gene TRBD1, 5 bases. V lost 1 base, J lost 3 bases, and 18 bases lay in between. CDR3 length: 17 amino acids. CDR1 SEHNR and CDR2 FQNEAQ come from the germline V gene (reference sequence). Written as DNA, the CDR3 is TGTGCCAGCAGCTTAGGGACAACCGTCGCCAAGGACACTGAAGCTTTCTTT. Translation gives CASSLGTTVAKDTEAFF.

This chain joins TRBV10-3 and TRBJ2-7; D possibly corresponds to TRBD2 (6 bases). The CDR3 is 16 amino acids. Germline V gene data show CDR1 as ENHRY and CDR2 as SYGVKD. V was trimmed by 0 bases and J by 6 bases, leaving 18 bases between them. The CDR3 region is CAISESSVAVAFEQYF. DNA for the CDR3: TGTGCCATCAGTGAGTCGTCGGTAGCGGTAGCTTTCGAGCAGTACTTC.

The rearrangement joins TRBV7-9 to TRBJ1-1; maybe TRBD1 (6 bases). The germline V gene encodes CDR1 SEHNR and CDR2 FQNEAQ (reference sequence). V lost 8 bases, J lost 7 bases, and 17 bases lay in between. There are 13 residues in the CDR3. The CDR3 sequence: CASEGGGYGEAFF. CDR3 DNA sequence: TGTGCCAGCGAAGGGGGAGGGTATGGTGAAGCTTTCTTT.